The 10 T cell receptor beta chains reported below all come from one sample, sequenced in a study of T cells after yellow fever vaccination. TCRdb itself ran the 5' RACE reads through MiXCR, one entry per CDR3 protein. This sample carries 450,000 to 550,000 distinct CDR3 sequences, 21% of them seen once, and the ten largest clones take about 16%. This specimen consisted of PBMCs, obtained approximately 22 days after the first yellow fever vaccination. Receptors originate from a man aged 18 to 35 who received the YFV17D yellow fever vaccine.

This rearrangement joins TRBV6-2 or TRBV6-3 to TRBJ2-7, with TRBD1 matching over 8 bases. With V trimmed by 7 bases and J by 5 bases, 4 bases remained unmatched. CDR1 is MNHEY and CDR2 is SVGEGT in the germline V gene. The CDR3 runs 12 residues. This chain's CDR3 is CASTETGDEQYF. The CDR3 nucleotides are TGTGCCAGCACCGAGACAGGGGACGAGCAGTACTTC.

This clonotype was detected only a few times. The chain employs TRBV29-1 and TRBJ1-6; tentative D call: TRBD1 (6 bases). This CDR3 comprises 13 residues. V was shortened by 4 bases and J by 13 bases, with 17 bases between the two germline ends. Germline assignment: CDR1 SQVTM and CDR2 ANQGSEA. The DNA of the CDR3 is TGCAGCGTTGGCCGGACAGTCAGGTGGCCCCTCCACTTT. Translated, it gives CSVGRTVRWPLHF.

The genes are TRBV5-5 and TRBJ2-7; TRBD2 is a possible D gene (5 bases). The length of the CDR3 is 15 residues. V lost 4 bases to trimming and J lost 2 bases, with 16 bases between them. Germline loops: CDR1 SGHKS, CDR2 YYEKEE (reference sequence). This chain's CDR3 is CASSLAGGLAYEQYF. In DNA form, the CDR3 reads TGTGCCAGCAGCCTTGCGGGTGGTTTGGCCTACGAGCAGTACTTC. Full variable domain (remainder filled in from reference TRBV5-5 and TRBJ2-7): DAGVTQSPTHLIKTRGQQVTLRCSPISGHKSVSWYQQVLGQGPQFIFQYYEKEERGRGNFPDRFSARQFPNYSSELNVNALLLGDSALYLCASSLAGGLAYEQYFGPGTRLTVT.

The chain carries TRBV5-1 and TRBJ1-4; 9 bases are a match to TRBD1. CDR3 length: 15 residues. The junction had 4 bases not matched to a gene; V was cut back by 0 bases and J by 7 bases. The germline V gene encodes CDR1 SGHRS and CDR2 YFSETQ. CDR3 in amino acids: CASSLEGQGFEKLFF. CDR3 coding DNA: TGCGCCAGCAGCTTGGAGGGACAGGGATTTGAAAAACTGTTTTTT.

The table lists this clonotype with a few counts. The chain is built from TRBV11-2 and TRBJ2-3; D tentatively fits TRBD1 or TRBD2 (5 bases each). The CDR3 totals 14 residues. Between the trimmed V and J ends, which lost 4 bases and 2 bases, there was a span of 10 bases. The germline V gene encodes CDR1 SGHAT and CDR2 FQNNGV. In DNA, the CDR3 is TGTGCCAGCAGCTCCATTGGGACCACAGATACGCAGTATTTT. Translating gives CASSSIGTTDTQYF.

The chain links TRBV28 to TRBJ2-2; 8 nucleotides line up with TRBD1. Per germline, CDR1 MDHEN and CDR2 SYDVKM. V lost 2 bases and J lost 4; bases outside the gene matches: 6. This CDR3 is 16 amino acids long. The CDR3 loop reads CASSLDRGKFTGELFF. The DNA for the CDR3 is TGTGCCAGCAGTTTAGACAGGGGAAAGTTCACCGGGGAGCTGTTTTTT.

The chain couples TRBV7-2 to TRBJ2-3; D assignment may be TRBD1 or TRBD2 (7 bases each). The CDR3 contains 17 residues. CDR1 and CDR2 from the germline V gene are SGHTA and FQGNSA. V dropped 6 bases and J dropped 2 bases, with 21 bases sitting between them. Written as DNA, the CDR3 is TGTGCCAGCAGTCCCGCCGCAGGGGGGGTATCCACAGATACGCAGTATTTT. Protein product: CASSPAAGGVSTDTQYF.

This clonotype was picked up a small number of times. The V and J genes are TRBV4-2 and TRBJ1-1; D may be TRBD1 (5 bases). CDR1 and CDR2 (germline): LGHNA, YNFKEQ. V gave up 1 base and J gave up 8 bases, with 14 bases separating them. The CDR3 consists of 14 residues. The CDR3 loop is CASSQGGGSLEAFF. For the CDR3, the DNA is TGTGCCAGCAGCCAAGGCGGGGGTTCCTTAGAAGCTTTCTTT.

The V gene is TRBV2, the J gene TRBJ2-7, with 7 bases aligning to TRBD2. This CDR3 is built from 14 residues. V lost 5 bases and J lost 6; bases outside the gene matches: 10. CDR1 and CDR2 (germline): SNHLY, FYNNEI. The CDR3 coding sequence is TGTGCCAGCAGTCGTCCGACTAGCCAGGGCGAGCAGTACGTC. Its translation: CASSRPTSQGEQYV.

The chain has TRBV4-3 and TRBJ1-4, with unresolved D. The V gene lost 0 bases and the J gene lost 10 bases, with 9 bases spanning the gap. There are 13 residues in the CDR3. Germline lookup yields CDR1 LGHNA and CDR2 YSLEER. The CDR3 sequence is CASSQETGRKLFF. The CDR3, as DNA: TGCGCCAGCAGCCAAGAGACCGGGAGAAAACTGTTTTTT.